This T cell receptor beta chain was found in a study of blood T cell repertoires in COVID-19 (dated by TCRdb to 2018 to 2020). In the study overall: Samples from collaborators originated in the United States, Italy and Spain and spanned both the acute and convalescent phases of COVID-19. The prospective study material was composed of cDNA or gDNA derived from T cells, B-cell-depleted T cells, or PBMCs. Subjects who had been exposed to COVID-19, were actively infected with it, or had recovered from it provided the deeply sampled blood TCRbeta repertoires that made up the dataset. The repertoires were made available in a free public database intended to serve as a resource for research on the immune response to SARS-CoV-2. Samples came from the ongoing ImmuneRACE study (first 160 participants) plus 1,254 subjects from 6 global collaborators. The sample metadata nearly always contained a de-identified subject ID, COVID-19 status, age in years and sex. HLA class I and class II types, where available, came from metadata supplied by the sample provider rather than from assay-based typing.

Overall study outcomes, separate from this receptor: Clinical and demographic metadata were provided uncurated, with the amount varying by source and participant.

Remarks on this clone: Its antigen has not been determined. No base qualities exist here, and no much larger clone lies one base off it.

One collaborating source in Seattle enrolled patients while the patients were actively infected and followed the patients over time throughout the course of disease. Each collaborating institution followed its own protocols to collect whole blood in K2EDTA tubes. Collaborator samples were shipped for TCRbeta analysis as frozen whole blood, isolated PBMCs, or DNA extracted from either sample type. The immunoSEQ Assay, a bias-controlled multiplex PCR, was used to amplify TCRbeta CDR3 regions from genomic DNA. For the original study's pipeline: The number of nucleated cells in each sample was estimated by amplification of reference gene primers within the assay. Sequence reads were collapsed and filtered to measure the absolute abundance of every unique TCRbeta CDR3 rearrangement. For each sample, productive Simpson clonality was calculated as the square root of Simpson's diversity index across productive rearrangements. This is the immuneACCESS table as TCRdb keeps it, with only in-frame sequences that have V and J called. A part of the clones is gone; compared with another copy, unresolved V genes explain less than half, and the rest is unexplained. V, J and clone size derive from that table, while D and trimming were established from the DNA sequence. Across this sample there are 250,000 to 350,000 clones, with 88% seen only once. The top ten clones comprise approximately 11% of the sample.

Material: peripheral blood. This TCR was recovered from a woman in her twenties or thirties with COVID-19, enrolled during active disease.

CDR3 reads: CASSLGGVQSHYGYTF. At the DNA level, the sequence is TGTGCCAGCAGCTTAGGGGGGGTACAGAGTCACTATGGCTACACCTTC. The rearrangement combines TRBV7-6 with TRBJ1-2, and TRBD1 may be the D gene, going by 5 matching bases. Reading from cysteine to phenylalanine, the CDR3 counts 16 amino acids. CDR3 DNA is the only sequence kept; it has 48 bases, read in frame from the first base. The germline V gene yields SGHVS for CDR1 and FNYEAQ for CDR2. The trim is 1 base for V and 3 bases for J, with a gap of 15 bases between the germline ends.